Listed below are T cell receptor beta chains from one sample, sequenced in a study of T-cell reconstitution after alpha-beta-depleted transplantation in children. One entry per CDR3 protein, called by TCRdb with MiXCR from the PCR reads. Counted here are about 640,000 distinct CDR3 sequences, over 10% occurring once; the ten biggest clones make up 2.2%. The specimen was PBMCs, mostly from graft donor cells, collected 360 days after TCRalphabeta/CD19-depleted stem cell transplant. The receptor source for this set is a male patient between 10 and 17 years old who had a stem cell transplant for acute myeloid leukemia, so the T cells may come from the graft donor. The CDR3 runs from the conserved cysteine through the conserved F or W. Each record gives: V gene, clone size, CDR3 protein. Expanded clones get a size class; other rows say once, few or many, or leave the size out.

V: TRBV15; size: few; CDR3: CATSLELTGELFF
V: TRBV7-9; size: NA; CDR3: CASSLVGISYEQYF
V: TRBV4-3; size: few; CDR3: CASSQERQRGRRVYIYEQYF
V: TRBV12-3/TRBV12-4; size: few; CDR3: CASRHSGNYNEQFF
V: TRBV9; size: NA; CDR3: CASSVQGYATDTQYF
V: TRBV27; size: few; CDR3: CASSFYPDSTDGYTF
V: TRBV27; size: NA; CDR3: CASSLADNTYF
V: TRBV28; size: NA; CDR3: CASRVLLGTNYGYTF
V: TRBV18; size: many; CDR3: CASSDDREWNNEQFF
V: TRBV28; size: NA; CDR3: CASSHSGGDRAYEQYF
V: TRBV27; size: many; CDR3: CASSLWGRDEQFF
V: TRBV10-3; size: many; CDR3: CAIRATSGNNEQFF
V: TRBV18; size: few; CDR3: CASSLLVAGDTDTQYF
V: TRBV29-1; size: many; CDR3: CSPRELSYNEQFF
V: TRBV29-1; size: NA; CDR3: CSADLLAGVSYNEQFF
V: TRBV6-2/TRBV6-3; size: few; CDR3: CASRPAPRDNEQFF
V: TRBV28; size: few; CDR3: CASSLRLAGPNGDTQYF
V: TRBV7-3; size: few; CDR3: CASSPGILYEQYF
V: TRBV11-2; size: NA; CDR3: CASSPLSGGANGYTF
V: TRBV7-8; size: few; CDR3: CASSPLLAGGLHTPNEQFF
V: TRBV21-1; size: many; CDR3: CASSKGQGSYNEQFF
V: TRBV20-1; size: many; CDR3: CSAEGAYSNQPQHF
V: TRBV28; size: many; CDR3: CASSFGQLKNIQYF
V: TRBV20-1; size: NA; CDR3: CSAGQGGMDEQYF
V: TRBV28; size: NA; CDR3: CASSPGRGGETQYF
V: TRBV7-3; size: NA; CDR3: CASSSDPSARTQYF
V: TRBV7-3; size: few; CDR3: CASSREIVTGELFF
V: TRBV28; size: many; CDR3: CASSSIQETQYF
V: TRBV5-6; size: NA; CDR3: CASSQTSGRARYEQYF